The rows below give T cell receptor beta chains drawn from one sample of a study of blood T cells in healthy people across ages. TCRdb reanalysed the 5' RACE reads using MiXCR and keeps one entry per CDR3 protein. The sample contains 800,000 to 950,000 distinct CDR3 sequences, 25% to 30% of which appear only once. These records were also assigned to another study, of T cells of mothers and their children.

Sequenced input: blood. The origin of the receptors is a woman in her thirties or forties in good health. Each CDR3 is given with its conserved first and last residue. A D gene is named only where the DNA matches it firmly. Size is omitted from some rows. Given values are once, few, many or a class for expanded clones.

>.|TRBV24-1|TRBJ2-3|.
CATSDVWGFTDTQYF
TGTGCCACCAGTGATGTCTGGGGGTTTACAGATACGCAGTATTTT
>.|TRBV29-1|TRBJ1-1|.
CSVDAGRTEAFF
TGCAGCGTTGATGCAGGGAGGACTGAAGCTTTCTTT
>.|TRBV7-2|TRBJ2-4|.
CASRSVREQYF
TGTGCCAGCAGGTCCGTACGTGAGCAGTACTTC
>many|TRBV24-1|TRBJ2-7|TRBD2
CATSDPGLAGVHEQYF
TGTGCCACCAGTGACCCGGGACTAGCGGGGGTCCACGAGCAGTACTTC
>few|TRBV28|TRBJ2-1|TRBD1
CASSFSQGADKQFF
TGTGCCAGCAGTTTTAGCCAGGGGGCGGATAAGCAGTTCTTC
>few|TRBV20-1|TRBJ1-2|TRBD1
CSAGLLGQGGYYGYTF
TGCAGTGCTGGACTCCTGGGACAGGGGGGTTACTATGGCTACACCTTC
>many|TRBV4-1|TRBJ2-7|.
CASSQEDSYSYEQYF
TGCGCCAGCAGCCAAGAAGACTCCTACTCCTACGAGCAGTACTTC
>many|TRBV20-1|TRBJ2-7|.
CSATIGTYEQYF
TGCAGTGCCACCATTGGCACCTACGAGCAGTACTTC
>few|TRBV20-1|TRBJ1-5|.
CSAMDGTYSNQPQHF
TGCAGTGCTATGGACGGGACCTATAGCAATCAGCCCCAGCATTTT
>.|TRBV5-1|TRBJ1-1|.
CASSSMTANIEAFF
TGCGCCAGCAGCTCGATGACAGCTAACATTGAAGCTTTCTTT
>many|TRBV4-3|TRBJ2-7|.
CASSQGFVSYEQYF
TGCGCCAGCAGCCAAGGATTTGTTTCCTACGAGCAGTACTTC
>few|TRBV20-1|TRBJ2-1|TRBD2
CSASGGGNEQFF
TGCAGTGCCTCCGGCGGGGGCAATGAGCAGTTCTTC
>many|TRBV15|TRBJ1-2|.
CATSRETRVRYGYTF
TGTGCCACCAGCCGAGAAACAAGGGTACGCTATGGCTACACCTTC
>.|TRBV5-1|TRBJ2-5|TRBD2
CASSLGSGIQETQYF
TGCGCCAGCAGCCTGGGTAGCGGGATACAAGAGACCCAGTACTTC
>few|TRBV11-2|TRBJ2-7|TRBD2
CASSSSSGVAYEQYF
TGTGCCAGCAGCTCGTCAAGCGGGGTGGCCTACGAGCAGTACTTC
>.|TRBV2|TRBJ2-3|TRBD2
CASIAGASTDTQYF
TGTGCCAGCATAGCGGGGGCTAGCACAGATACGCAGTATTTT
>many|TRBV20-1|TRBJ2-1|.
CSAKLDNEQFF
TGCAGTGCTAAACTAGACAATGAGCAGTTCTTC
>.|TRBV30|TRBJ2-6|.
CAWSSGANVLTF
TGTGCCTGGAGTTCAGGGGCCAACGTCCTGACTTTC
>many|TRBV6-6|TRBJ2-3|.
CASGLSGGTDTQYF
TGTGCCAGCGGGTTGAGTGGAGGCACAGATACGCAGTATTTT
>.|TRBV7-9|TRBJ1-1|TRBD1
CASSLSYRGYNTEAFF
TGTGCCAGCAGCTTATCGTACAGGGGCTACAACACTGAAGCTTTCTTT
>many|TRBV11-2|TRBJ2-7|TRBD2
CASSSPRTSGYGEQYF
TGTGCCAGCAGCTCCCCCCGGACTAGCGGGTACGGCGAGCAGTACTTC
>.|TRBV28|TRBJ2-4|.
CASSSLHFPGSGNPQSSYNEQYF
TGTGCCAGCAGTTCCCTCCATTTCCCCGGATCGGGCAACCCTCAAAGCTCCTACAATGAGCAGTACTTC
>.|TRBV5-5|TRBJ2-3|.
CASSLQGGTSTDTQYF
TGCGCCAGCAGCCTGCAGGGGGGGACTAGCACAGATACGCAGTATTTT
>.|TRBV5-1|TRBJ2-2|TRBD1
CASSNQGDTGELFF
TGCGCCAGCAGTAACCAGGGGGACACCGGGGAGCTGTTTTTT
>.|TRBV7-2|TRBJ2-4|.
CASSFLGTGKNIQYF
TGTGCCAGCAGCTTCCTCGGGACGGGCAAAAACATTCAGTACTTC
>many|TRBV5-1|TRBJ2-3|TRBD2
CASTSGGAADTQYF
TGCGCCAGCACCTCCGGGGGGGCCGCAGATACGCAGTATTTT
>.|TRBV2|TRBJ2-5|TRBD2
CASSPPDASGLIQETQYF
TGTGCCAGCAGTCCCCCAGACGCTAGCGGGCTAATTCAAGAGACCCAGTACTTC
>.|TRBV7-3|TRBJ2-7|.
CASSLTGGGGQYF
TGTGCCAGCAGCTTAACCGGGGGTGGTGGGCAGTACTTC
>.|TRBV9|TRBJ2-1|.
CASSDASRTRGYEQFF
TGTGCCAGCAGCGATGCTTCCCGGACTAGGGGGTATGAGCAGTTCTTC
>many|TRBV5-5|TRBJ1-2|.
CASSWLGEASGYTF
TGTGCCAGCAGCTGGCTCGGGGAGGCGAGTGGCTACACCTTC
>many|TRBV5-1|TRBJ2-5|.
CASSLAAETQYF
TGTGCCAGCAGCTTAGCGGCGGAGACCCAGTACTTC
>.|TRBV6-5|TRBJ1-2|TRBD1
CASSQTGTGRNYGYTF
TGTGCCAGCAGTCAAACCGGGACAGGGAGGAACTATGGCTACACCTTC
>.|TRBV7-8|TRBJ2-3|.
CASPSRGGAKGNTQYF
TGTGCCAGTCCATCGAGGGGGGGGGCCAAGGGGAATACGCAGTATTTT
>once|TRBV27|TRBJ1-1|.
CASSWGMDTEVFF
TGTGCCAGCAGCTGGGGCATGGACACTGAAGTTTTCTTT
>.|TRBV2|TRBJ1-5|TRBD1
CASTNGQGNQPQHF
TGTGCCAGCACCAACGGACAGGGAAATCAGCCCCAGCATTTT
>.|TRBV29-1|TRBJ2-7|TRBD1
CSVVGLRDSNSYEQYF
TGCAGCGTTGTCGGACTCAGGGACAGCAACTCCTACGAGCAGTACTTC
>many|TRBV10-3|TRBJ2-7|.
CAISEIEGKQYF
TGTGCCATCAGTGAAATCGAGGGCAAGCAGTACTTC
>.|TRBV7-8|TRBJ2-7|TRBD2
CVSSPVGEGYEQYF
TGTGTCAGCAGCCCCGTGGGGGAGGGCTACGAGCAGTACTTC
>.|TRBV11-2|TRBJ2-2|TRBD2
CASSSEVGGDGELFF
TGTGCCAGCAGCTCCGAGGTGGGAGGGGACGGGGAGCTGTTTTTT
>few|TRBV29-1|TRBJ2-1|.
CSVDQGLSNEQFF
TGCAGCGTTGATCAGGGTCTCAGCAATGAGCAGTTCTTC
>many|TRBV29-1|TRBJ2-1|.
CSVDRVNNEQFF
TGCAGCGTTGATAGGGTAAACAATGAGCAGTTCTTC
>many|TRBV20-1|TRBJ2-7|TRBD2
CSARDPSGGRGAYEQYF
TGCAGTGCTAGAGATCCCAGCGGGGGCCGCGGGGCCTACGAGCAGTACTTC
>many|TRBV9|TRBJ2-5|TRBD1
CASSVQGAGETQYF
TGTGCCAGCAGCGTACAGGGGGCAGGGGAGACCCAGTACTTC
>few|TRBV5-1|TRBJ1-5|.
CASSFRGGDNQPQHF
TGCGCCAGCAGCTTCAGGGGTGGTGACAATCAGCCCCAGCATTTT
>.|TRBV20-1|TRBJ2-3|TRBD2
CSAPLAGRSDTQYF
TGCAGTGCCCCACTAGCGGGGAGGTCAGATACGCAGTATTTT
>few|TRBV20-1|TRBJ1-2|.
CSASNTAGYTF
TGCAGTGCTAGCAATACGGCGGGCTACACCTTC
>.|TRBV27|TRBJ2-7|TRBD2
CASSSLAGGGRVQQYF
TGTGCCAGCAGTTCTTTGGCAGGTGGGGGGAGGGTCCAGCAGTACTTC
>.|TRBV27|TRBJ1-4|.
CASSFEGDEKLFF
TGTGCCAGCAGTTTTGAAGGAGACGAAAAACTGTTTTTT